Listed below are T cell receptor beta chains from one sample, sequenced in a study of cytomegalovirus exposure and HLA in healthy donors. The method was immunoSEQ multiplex PCR; TCRdb's version includes in-frame clones alone and lacks a portion of them. The table for this sample gives some 30,000 clones. The sample consisted of PBMCs. All receptors derive from a female donor in good health and CMV-seronegative. Both conserved end residues are part of each CDR3. D genes are given only for firm matches.

j_gene	v_gene	d_gene	CDR3nt	CDR3aa
TRBJ2-7	TRBV6-5	-	TGTGCCAGCAGTTACGAGATGGGGGGAGAGCAGTACTTC	CASSYEMGGEQYF
TRBJ1-6	TRBV30	-	TGTGCCTGGAGCGTAGATGCCATCTATAATTCACCCCTCCACTTT	CAWSVDAIYNSPLHF
TRBJ2-7	TRBV4-1	-	TGCGCCAGCAGCCAAGAAATGAACAGTCCCTACGAGCAGTACTTC	CASSQEMNSPYEQYF
TRBJ1-6	TRBV2	-	TGTGCCAGCAGGGGACAAAGCTCCTATAATTCACCCCTCCACTTT	CASRGQSSYNSPLHF
TRBJ2-7	TRBV15	-	TGTGCCACCAGCAGAGACAGGGGTTGGTCCTACGAGCAGTACTTC	CATSRDRGWSYEQYF
TRBJ1-5	TRBV5-5	-	TGTGCCAGCAGCGATGGAGGGCGCAATCAGCCCCAGCATTTT	CASSDGGRNQPQHF
TRBJ2-7	TRBV23-1	TRBD1	TGCGCCAGCAGTCAATCCCGCCCCGGGACAGTCTCCTACGAGCAGTACTTC	CASSQSRPGTVSYEQYF
TRBJ2-6	TRBV5-1	TRBD1	TGCGCCAGCAGCCTGACAGGGGGCGGCTCCGGGGCCAACGTCCTGACTTTC	CASSLTGGGSGANVLTF
TRBJ2-7	TRBV5-1	TRBD2	TGCGCCAGTGCCCGGACTAGCGGGGGGGAGGGGGAGCAGTACTTC	CASARTSGGEGEQYF
TRBJ2-5	TRBV5-4	TRBD1	TGTGCCAGCAGCTCGGGACAGGGTCGCCAAGAGACCCAGTACTTC	CASSSGQGRQETQYF
TRBJ1-2	TRBV5-1	TRBD1	TGCGCCGGCAGCGTGGAGGGGGCTCGCGGCTACACCTTC	CAGSVEGARGYTF
TRBJ1-2	TRBV6-5	-	TGTGCCAGCAGTCAAGACAGGTACCTCCACTATGGCTACACCTTC	CASSQDRYLHYGYTF
TRBJ1-2	TRBV4-2	-	TGTGCCAGCAGCCAAGAATATGCAGGGGACTATGGCTACACCTTC	CASSQEYAGDYGYTF
TRBJ2-2	TRBV9	-	TGTGCCAGCAGCGTAACAGGGTTTAGCGGGGAGCTGTTTTTT	CASSVTGFSGELFF
TRBJ1-5	TRBV30	-	TGTGCCTGGAGTGCATGGAGAGATCAGCCCCAGCATTTT	CAWSAWRDQPQHF
TRBJ2-2	TRBV29-1	-	TGCAGCGTCCTCACTAGCTGGGGCGGGGAGCTGTTTTTT	CSVLTSWGGELFF
TRBJ2-7	TRBV7-7	TRBD2	TGTGCCAGCAGCTTGACTAGCGGGGGGGCCGAGCAGTACTTC	CASSLTSGGAEQYF
TRBJ1-4	TRBV2	-	TGTGCCAGCAGGGACAGTTCCTCAACTAATGAAAAACTGTTTTTT	CASRDSSSTNEKLFF
TRBJ1-6	TRBV4-3	TRBD1	TGCGCCAGCAGCCCCCGGGACAGTAATTCACCCCTCCACTTT	CASSPRDSNSPLHF
TRBJ2-3	TRBV27	TRBD1	TGTGCCAGCAGTCTATGGACAGGGGGCGCCGAGGATACGCAGTATTTT	CASSLWTGGAEDTQYF
TRBJ1-1	TRBV11-3	-	TGTGCCAGCAGTTCTAGCCAGGACACTGAAGCTTTCTTT	CASSSSQDTEAFF
TRBJ1-2	TRBV7-3	-	TGTGCCAGCAGCTTCTTGGGAGGGGCCGACTATGGCTACACCTTC	CASSFLGGADYGYTF
TRBJ1-2	TRBV19	-	TGTGCCAGTACTTTGCAGGGTCGTTCCTATGGCTACACCTTC	CASTLQGRSYGYTF
TRBJ2-2	TRBV19	-	TGTGCCAGTAGTATAGAGGCACGATACACCGGGGAGCTGTTTTTT	CASSIEARYTGELFF
TRBJ2-7	TRBV19	TRBD1	TGTGCCAGTAGCACGGGACAGGGATTATACGAGCAGTACTTC	CASSTGQGLYEQYF
TRBJ2-7	TRBV5-6	-	TGTGCCAGCAGCCAATTACAGACCTACGAGCAGTACTTC	CASSQLQTYEQYF
TRBJ2-7	TRBV5-6	TRBD1	TGTGCCAGCAGCTCAGCGGGTGGACAGGGGGTCTCCTACGAGCAGTACTTC	CASSSAGGQGVSYEQYF
TRBJ1-6	TRBV5-6	-	TGTGCCAGCAGCTTCCGGGACAAGAATTCACCCCTCCACTTT	CASSFRDKNSPLHF
TRBJ1-1	TRBV18	TRBD1	TGTGCCAGCTCACCTTCACCCGGGACAGGAGGAACAAAGAGGACTGAAGCTTTCTTT	CASSPSPGTGGTKRTEAFF
TRBJ1-2	TRBV7-2	-	TGTGCCAGCAGCTTAGACGGGTCTGGCTACACCTTC	CASSLDGSGYTF
TRBJ2-3	TRBV9	-	TGTGCCAGCAGCGCAAGCAGGGGTGGCACAGATACGCAGTATTTT	CASSASRGGTDTQYF
TRBJ1-5	TRBV18	-	TGTGCCAGCTCCCGAGCGGGTAGCAATCAGCCCCAGCATTTT	CASSRAGSNQPQHF
TRBJ2-7	TRBV5-5	TRBD1	TGTGCCAGCAGCTCCGGGGGCGGGACAGGGGCGGGGGAGCAGTACTTC	CASSSGGGTGAGEQYF
TRBJ1-1	TRBV4-2	-	TGTGCCAGCAGCCAAGAGGCGGGGGTCACTGAAGCTTTCTTT	CASSQEAGVTEAFF
TRBJ2-3	TRBV7-9	-	TGTGCCAGCACTTCGACAAGCACAGATACGCAGTATTTT	CASTSTSTDTQYF